Below, 29 T cell receptor beta chains from the same sample are listed, as sequenced in a study of cytomegalovirus exposure and HLA in healthy donors. The PCR used 60 Vbeta and 13 Jbeta primers. TCRdb's table, derived via immunoSEQ multiplex PCR, lists solely in-frame clones and lacks some. This table has about 130,000 clones, about three quarters appearing once. The sequencing sample was made of PBMCs. Receptor source: a female donor in good health and CMV-seronegative.

The J gene is TRBJ1-6, the V gene TRBV7-2, with D maybe TRBD1 (5 bases). Germline loops: CDR1 SGHTA, CDR2 FQGNSA. The ends were cut back, 6 bases at V and 6 bases at J, with 12 bases in the middle. The CDR3 spans 14 residues. In nucleotides, the CDR3 is TGTGCCAGCAGGGATTTGGGGCGTAATTCACCCCTCCACTTT. It is translated as CASRDLGRNSPLHF.

About this clone: Different DNA sequences within this sample yield the same CDR3. The chain carries TRBV28 and TRBJ1-1; D is unclear. CDR3 length: 14 residues. V lost 1 base and J 4 bases, leaving 10 bases between the germline ends. The germline gives CDR1 MDHEN, CDR2 SYDVKM. This CDR3 reads CASSLSGGFTEAFF. CDR3 in DNA: TGTGCCAGCAGTTTATCCGGCGGTTTCACTGAAGCTTTCTTT.

This rearrangement joins TRBV7-9 to TRBJ1-2, with unresolved D. Trimming left V 5 bases short and J 1 base short, with 5 bases between. The germline V gene has CDR1 SEHNR and CDR2 FQNEAQ (reference sequence). The CDR3 has 12 residues. The CDR3 sequence: CASSQLNYGYTF. CDR3 DNA sequence: TGTGCCAGCAGCCAACTTAACTATGGCTACACCTTC.

V and J are TRBV2 and TRBJ1-2; D uncertain. Germline V gene data show CDR1 as SNHLY and CDR2 as FYNNEI. The CDR3 has 11 amino acids. V was pared by 6 bases and J by 4 bases, with 6 bases between. For the CDR3, the DNA is TGTGCCAGCAGCTCCGGCTATGGCTACACCTTC. Protein product: CASSSGYGYTF.

The rearrangement links TRBV11-3 to TRBJ2-7, with D tentatively TRBD2 (6 bases). Looked up from germline, CDR1 is SGHNT and CDR2 is YENEEA. V gave up 5 bases and J gave up 1 base, with 15 bases separating them. The length of the CDR3 is 15 residues. The CDR3 loop reads CASSLTGGRSYEQYF. Written as DNA, the CDR3 is TGTGCCAGCAGCCTAACTGGGGGGAGATCCTACGAGCAGTACTTC.

The V and J genes are TRBV29-1 and TRBJ1-5; D not certain. V was pared by 6 bases and J by 11 bases, with 17 bases between. CDR1 and CDR2 (germline): SQVTM, ANQGSEA. The length of the CDR3 is 12 residues. CDR3 nucleotides: TGCAGCGTGAGGACGGGAGGAGAGGCCCAGCATTTT. It encodes CSVRTGGEAQHF.

A few counts support this clone. The chain is built from TRBV2 and TRBJ2-5; unclear D gene. The J call may be faulty, since TRBJ2-7 better matches the DNA end. The germline gives CDR1 SNHLY, CDR2 FYNNEI. CDR3 length: 14 amino acids. The CDR3 nucleotides read TGTGCCAGCAGTAAACAGAAGACGGCCTACGAGCAGTACTTC. This sequence encodes CASSKQKTAYEQYF.

The chain joins TRBV6-6 to TRBJ2-2; D is uncertain. The CDR3 runs to 16 residues. CDR1 and CDR2 (germline): MNHNY, SVGAGI (reference sequence). Trimming took 2 bases from V and 0 from J, leaving 10 bases between them. The CDR3 protein is CASSYAETANTGELFF. The CDR3 DNA is TGTGCCAGCAGTTACGCGGAGACCGCGAACACCGGGGAGCTGTTTTTT.

The chain joins TRBV7-3 to TRBJ2-1, with 10 bases aligning to TRBD2. The V segment lost 3 bases and the J segment 8 bases; nucleotides outside the gene matches: 7. Germline V lookup: CDR1 SGHTA, CDR2 FQGTGA. This CDR3 spans 15 amino acids. The CDR3 coding sequence is TGTGCCAGCAGCTTCCAAGCGGGAGGGAGGGATGAGCAGTTCTTC. Amino acids: CASSFQAGGRDEQFF. The entire variable domain, with the rest obtained from reference TRBV7-3 and TRBJ2-1, is as follows: GAGVSQTPSNKVTEKGKYVELRCDPISGHTALYWYRQSLGQGPEFLIYFQGTGAADDSGLPNDRFFAVRPEGSVSTLKIQRTERGDSAVYLCASSFQAGGRDEQFFGPGTRLTVL.

The chain couples TRBV10-3 to TRBJ2-5, with TRBD2 as a possible D gene (5 bases). In germline, CDR1 is ENHRY, CDR2 SYGVKD. The CDR3 covers 13 residues. Trimming removed 1 base from V and 3 bases from J, with 6 bases in between. The CDR3 DNA follows: TGTGCCATCAGTGAGTGGCGGGAAGAGACCCAGTACTTC. This codes for CAISEWREETQYF.

About this clone: The junction differs from germline at one of its ends, possibly a read error. The chain has TRBV15 and TRBJ1-4; D is perhaps TRBD1 (6 bases). The germline V gene has CDR1 LNHNV and CDR2 YYDKDF (reference sequence). The CDR3 has 15 residues. This CDR3 is CATSGEDSPNEKLFF. CDR3 in DNA: TGTGCCACCAGCGGAGAGGACAGTCCTAATGAAAAACTGTTTTTT. The complete variable domain, with remaining parts taken from reference TRBV15 and TRBJ1-4, reads DAMVIQNPRYQVTQFGKPVTLSCSQTLNHNVMYWYQQKSSQAPKLLFHYYDKDFNNEADTPDNFQSRRPNTSFCFLDIRSPGLGDTAMYLCATSGEDSPNEKLFFGSGTQLSVL.

CDR3 region: CASSVDPCEPGQGLAGVLETQYF. CDR3 sequence (DNA): TGTGCCAGCAGCGTAGATCCCTGTGAGCCGGGACAGGGACTAGCGGGGGTCCTGGAGACCCAGTACTTC. The chain joins TRBV9 to TRBJ2-5; 14 positions agree with TRBD2. The CDR3 spans 23 residues. The V gene end was trimmed by 0 bases and the J gene end by 5 bases; junction bases not matched to a gene: 24. The V gene's germline CDR1 is SGDLS and CDR2 YYNGEE.

A few counts support this clone. The V and J genes are TRBV11-2 and TRBJ1-1, with 9 positions matching TRBD1. This CDR3 has 15 amino acids. Germline trimming cut 4 bases from V and 7 bases from J; bases unmatched to any gene: 10. Germline V lookup: CDR1 SGHAT, CDR2 FQNNGV. Here the CDR3 reads CASSSGTGNRGEAFF. The CDR3 bases are TGTGCCAGCAGCTCGGGGACAGGGAACAGGGGTGAAGCTTTCTTT.

CDR3 sequence: CASSSMRNTIYF. CDR3 DNA sequence: TGTGCCAGCAGCTCAATGCGGAACACCATATATTTT. The rearrangement joins TRBV6-5 to TRBJ1-3, with D unresolved. CDR3 length: 12 amino acids. The germline gives CDR1 MNHEY, CDR2 SVGAGI. Deletions cut 6 bases from V and 7 bases from J, with 10 bases between.

This chain uses TRBV28 with TRBJ2-3; perhaps TRBD2 as D (5 bases). V gave up 7 bases and J gave up 2 bases, with 10 bases separating them. This CDR3 is built from 13 residues. Germline values: CDR1 MDHEN, CDR2 SYDVKM. The CDR3 sequence: CASNGGFTDTQYF. Written as DNA, the CDR3 is TGTGCCAGCAATGGCGGGTTCACAGATACGCAGTATTTT.

The CDR3 reads CAWSDGRGSYEQYF. The CDR3 DNA follows: TGTGCCTGGAGTGATGGGAGGGGCTCCTACGAGCAGTACTTC. This chain connects TRBV30 to TRBJ2-7; TRBD2 matches 7 bases. From germline, CDR1 is GTSNPN and CDR2 SVGIG (reference sequence). With V trimmed by 1 base and J by 0 bases, 3 bases remained unmatched. This CDR3 is 14 amino acids long.

The chain combines TRBV14 with TRBJ2-2; tentative D call: TRBD1 (6 bases). Per germline, CDR1 SGHDN and CDR2 FVKESK. V was cut by 4 bases and J by 5 bases, with 8 bases left in between. The CDR3 spans 13 residues. In DNA form, the CDR3 reads TGTGCCAGCAGCCCTCAGGGGACCGGGGAGCTGTTTTTT. It is translated as CASSPQGTGELFF.

This clone has only one observation. CDR3 coding DNA: TGCGCCAGCAGCCCCCGTTCTTACAGGGGGGAGACCCAGTACTTC. It encodes CASSPRSYRGETQYF. The chain joins TRBV4-1 to TRBJ2-5; 8 nucleotides align to TRBD1. There are 15 residues in the CDR3. The V and J ends lost 4 bases and 5 bases, in that order; junction bases with no gene match: 9. Germline V gene lookup returns CDR1 MGHRA and CDR2 YSYEKL.

The chain is built from TRBV6-1 and TRBJ1-2; 7 nucleotides agree with TRBD1. This CDR3 spans 15 amino acids. Trimming took 4 bases from V and 4 from J; bases not matched to a gene: 9. CDR1 is MNHNS, CDR2 SASEGT, per germline. CDR3 nucleotides: TGTGCCAGCAGTGCCAAGTGGGGACAGTTCTATGGCTACACCTTC. Its protein product is CASSAKWGQFYGYTF.

This clone was counted once. The chain has TRBV7-8 and TRBJ2-7; D gene unclear. Germline CDR1 and CDR2: SGHVS and FQNEAQ. CDR3 length: 13 residues. The V end was cut by 0 bases, the J end by 3 bases, with 6 bases between. CDR3: CASSLARFYEQYF. CDR3 nucleotide sequence: TGTGCCAGCAGCTTAGCGAGGTTCTACGAGCAGTACTTC.

The V gene is TRBV9, the J gene TRBJ2-3; weak D call: TRBD1 (5 bases). Looked up from germline, CDR1 is SGDLS and CDR2 is YYNGEE. The CDR3 totals 16 residues. With 0 bases removed from V and 6 bases from J, the gap between germline ends came to 17 bases. CDR3 sequence: CASSVDGSGFVDTQYF. The CDR3 nucleotides read TGTGCCAGCAGCGTAGACGGGTCAGGGTTTGTGGATACGCAGTATTTT.

DNA for the CDR3: TGTGCCAGCAGTCCCGGGACAGGGGTAGGCGAGCAGTACTTC. Its translation: CASSPGTGVGEQYF. The chain joins TRBV6-5 to TRBJ2-7; 10 bases match TRBD1. The CDR3 is 14 amino acids. With V trimmed by 5 bases and J by 6 bases, 7 bases remained unmatched. CDR1 MNHEY and CDR2 SVGAGI come from the germline V gene.

The rearrangement links TRBV28 to TRBJ2-5; TRBD1 is a possible D gene (6 bases). V lost 5 bases and J lost 3, with 13 bases in between. CDR3 size: 14 residues. Germline loops: CDR1 MDHEN, CDR2 SYDVKM. CDR3 coding DNA: TGTGCCAGCAGTGTACACAGGGTCGAAGAGACCCAGTACTTC. Translating it yields CASSVHRVEETQYF.

The V gene is TRBV30, the J gene TRBJ2-2; the match to TRBD2 covers 7 bases. The CDR3 sequence is 14 residues long. Germline V CDR1 and CDR2: GTSNPN, SVGIG (reference sequence). V lost 7 bases to trimming and J lost 0 bases; unmatched junction nucleotides: 5. The CDR3, as DNA: TGTGCCTACGGGACTATGGCGAACACCGGGGAGCTGTTTTTT. This sequence encodes CAYGTMANTGELFF.

V and J are TRBV19 and TRBJ1-4; D not resolved. V was cut by 4 bases and J by 5 bases, with 8 bases left in between. CDR3 length: 13 amino acids. Germline V gene sequence: CDR1 LNHDA, CDR2 SQIVND (reference sequence). CDR3 region: CASSKRLNEKLFF. CDR3 in DNA: TGTGCCAGTAGTAAGCGTCTAAATGAAAAACTGTTTTTT.

The chain combines TRBV6-1 with TRBJ2-1, with 7 nucleotides matching TRBD2. Trimming removed 8 bases from V and 13 bases from J; junction bases left unmatched: 11. Germline V gene data show CDR1 as MNHNS and CDR2 as SASEGT. The CDR3 extends over 12 amino acids. For the CDR3, the DNA is TGTGCCAGCGACGACCCCGGGACTACTCAGTTCTTC. Protein product: CASDDPGTTQFF.

The chain has TRBV30 and TRBJ2-1; 8 bases align to TRBD2. The length of the CDR3 is 13 residues. Per germline, CDR1 GTSNPN and CDR2 SVGIG (reference sequence). V shed 3 bases and J 2 bases; nucleotides not matched to a gene: 0. CDR3 region: CAWSGGAYNEQFF. CDR3 nucleotide sequence: TGTGCCTGGAGCGGGGGGGCCTACAATGAGCAGTTCTTC.

CDR3 nucleotides: TGTGCCAGTACCCGAAGCCCCCGAAATAACTATGGCTACACCTTC. Protein: CASTRSPRNNYGYTF. The chain uses TRBV19 and TRBJ1-2, with unresolved D. Trimming took 7 bases from V and 1 from J, leaving 16 bases between them. The germline V gene encodes CDR1 LNHDA and CDR2 SQIVND (reference sequence). The CDR3 covers 15 residues. Based on the CDR3 plus reference TRBV19 and TRBJ1-2, the full variable domain is DGGITQSPKYLFRKEGQNVTLSCEQNLNHDAMYWYRQDPGQGLRLIYYSQIVNDFQKGDIAEGYSVSREKKESFPLTVTSAQKNPTAFYLCASTRSPRNNYGYTFGSGTRLTVV.

The gene calls are TRBV9 and TRBJ2-2; possibly TRBD1 for D (7 bases). The CDR3 runs to 16 residues. Germline V lookup: CDR1 SGDLS, CDR2 YYNGEE. Trimming left V 4 bases short and J 7 bases short, with 20 bases between. The CDR3 DNA follows: TGTGCCAGCAGCCCCAGAAGAGGGGGCGGGGACGGGGAGCTGTTTTTT. Amino acid sequence: CASSPRRGGGDGELFF.